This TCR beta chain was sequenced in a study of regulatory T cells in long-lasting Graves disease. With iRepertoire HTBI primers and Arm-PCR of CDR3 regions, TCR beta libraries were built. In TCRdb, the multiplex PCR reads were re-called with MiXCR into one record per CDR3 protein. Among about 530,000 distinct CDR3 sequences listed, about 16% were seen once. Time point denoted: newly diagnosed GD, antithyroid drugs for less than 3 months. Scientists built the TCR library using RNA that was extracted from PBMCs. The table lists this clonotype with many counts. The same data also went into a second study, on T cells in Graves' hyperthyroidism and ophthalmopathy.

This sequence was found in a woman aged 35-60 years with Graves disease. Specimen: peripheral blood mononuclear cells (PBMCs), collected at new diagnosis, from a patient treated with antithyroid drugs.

The CDR3 nucleotides are TGTGCCAGCAGCCAAGATCACGACCACCAAGAGACCCAGTACTTC. Translation gives CASSQDHDHQETQYF. The V call is TRBV4-2, the J call TRBJ2-5; D gene uncertain. CDR1 and CDR2 from the germline V gene are LGHNA and YNFKEQ. The CDR3 runs 15 residues. Deletions cut 0 bases from V and 0 bases from J, with 8 bases between.